This passage covers 5 T cell receptor beta chains from one sample sequenced in a study of OX40 agonist ivuxolimab in advanced cancers. Library preparation was by the immunoSEQ multiplex PCR assay. Imported from immuneACCESS, the table was reduced by TCRdb to in-frame sequences with V and J called. These copies leave out some clones; in studies compared against another copy, an unresolved V gene accounts for under half, and the cause of the remainder is not known. The sample includes tens of thousands of clones, with approximately 86% observed a single time. Roughly 2.5% of the sample belongs to the ten largest clones. The sample here was CD4+ or CD8+ T cells sorted from blood, taken in a trial of the OX40 agonist ivuxolimab. The receptors come from an adult with an advanced solid tumor such as melanoma, head and neck, liver or kidney cancer.

The chain recombines TRBV30 with TRBJ2-7, with a possible D match to TRBD2 (6 bases). V dropped 6 bases and J dropped 6 bases, with 15 bases sitting between them. The V gene's germline CDR1 is GTSNPN and CDR2 SVGIG (reference sequence). The CDR3 is 12 residues long. Here the CDR3 reads CACRDFGGEQYF. CDR3 DNA sequence: TGTGCCTGCCGGGACTTCGGGGGCGAGCAGTACTTC.

The V gene is TRBV28, the J gene TRBJ2-1, with 13 bases that match TRBD2. This CDR3 has 16 residues. Germline assignment: CDR1 MDHEN and CDR2 SYDVKM. Trimming at V came to 8 bases and at J to 1 base, leaving 5 bases not matched to a gene. CDR3: CASRTSGGMSYNEQFF. CDR3 bases: TGTGCCAGCCGGACTAGCGGGGGAATGTCCTACAATGAGCAGTTCTTC.

The rearrangement links TRBV19 to TRBJ1-5; TRBD1 is a possible D gene (5 bases). Germline V gene lookup returns CDR1 LNHDA and CDR2 SQIVND (reference sequence). V lost 7 bases and J lost 0, with 22 bases in between. The CDR3 spans 18 residues. The CDR3 DNA sequence: TGTGCCAGTAACAATTCGGGCAGGGCGAAATATAGCAATCAGCCCCAGCATTTT. This translates into CASNNSGRAKYSNQPQHF.

The rearrangement uses TRBV19 and TRBJ2-2, with D possibly being TRBD2 (5 bases). With 10 bases removed from V and 6 bases from J, the gap between germline ends came to 18 bases. Looked up from germline, CDR1 is LNHDA and CDR2 is SQIVND (reference sequence). The CDR3 runs 14 residues. CDR3 amino acids: CATISPGGAGELFF. The CDR3, as DNA: TGTGCCACCATCTCTCCAGGAGGAGCCGGGGAGCTGTTTTTT.

V usage is TRBV28 and J usage is TRBJ1-2; D uncertain. The CDR3 length is 15 residues. Germline assignment: CDR1 MDHEN and CDR2 SYDVKM. Trimming stripped 2 bases from V and 5 bases from J, with 15 bases between. The CDR3 spells CASSLTFPRSYGYTF. The DNA for the CDR3 is TGTGCCAGCAGTTTAACATTTCCCCGTAGTTATGGCTACACCTTC.